One sample yielded the 10 T cell receptor beta chains listed below, sequenced in a study of CD8+CD57+ T cells in acquired aplastic anemia. Patients chosen for sequencing had shown CD8+CD57+ cell expansion by flow cytometry. Genomic DNA was employed as the template in profiling TCR beta VDJ and CDR3. Using its own MiXCR run on the reads, TCRdb lists one record per CDR3 protein. The sample holds more than 150,000 distinct CDR3 sequences, about 50% seen once. The sequencing sample was made of sorted CD4+, CD8+, or CD8+CD57+ T cells (not recorded which) from PBMCs. The receptors originated from a human donor with aplastic anemia.

This sequence joins TRBV15 and TRBJ1-1; 7 bases fit TRBD1. The CDR3 consists of 15 residues. V was clipped by 1 base and J by 4 bases; unmatched bases: 6. The V gene's germline CDR1 is LNHNV and CDR2 YYDKDF (reference sequence). The DNA of the CDR3 is TGTGCCACCAGCAGAGGGAGGGGGCTGGGCACTGAAGCTTTCTTT. Its protein is CATSRGRGLGTEAFF.

This chain connects TRBV25-1 to TRBJ2-1; D ambiguous. Germline V gene data show CDR1 as MGHDK and CDR2 as SYGVNS. The CDR3 covers 15 residues. Trimming took off 2 bases at V and 3 bases at J, with 11 bases between the two ends. This CDR3 reads CASSESRVSYNEQFF. CDR3 DNA: TGTGCCAGCAGTGAAAGTCGAGTCAGCTACAATGAGCAGTTCTTC.

The chain has TRBV29-1 and TRBJ2-6; D may be TRBD1 or TRBD2 (6 bases each). The CDR3 runs 14 residues. Germline V gene data show CDR1 as SQVTM and CDR2 as ANQGSEA. Trimming pared 6 bases from V and 2 bases from J, leaving 11 bases between. The CDR3 is CSVGGGTGANVLTF. The CDR3 nucleotides are TGCAGCGTCGGAGGGGGGACTGGGGCCAACGTCCTGACTTTC. Full variable domain (missing parts from reference TRBV29-1 and TRBJ2-6): SAVISQKPSRDICQRGTSLTIQCQVDSQVTMMFWYRQQPGQSLTLIATANQGSEATYESGFVIDKFPISRPNLTFSTLTVSNMSPEDSSIYLCSVGGGTGANVLTFGAGSRLTVL.

This rearrangement joins TRBV20-1 to TRBJ1-1, with a tentative D call TRBD1 (5 bases). The CDR3 sequence is 13 residues long. CDR1 is DFQATT and CDR2 is SNEGSKA in the germline V gene (reference sequence). V was clipped by 5 bases and J by 2 bases, with 12 bases between them. CDR3 loop: CSAEEGVNTEAFF. The CDR3 nucleotides read TGCAGTGCTGAAGAAGGGGTCAACACTGAAGCTTTCTTT.

The CDR3 nucleotides read TGTGCCACCAGTGAACTTTCACAGGGGGTCGGAAACACCATATATTTT. Translation: CATSELSQGVGNTIYF. The rearrangement links TRBV24-1 to TRBJ1-3, with 8 bases identical to TRBD1. Trimming at V came to 4 bases and at J to 4 bases, leaving 8 bases not matched to a gene. The CDR3 contains 16 residues. Germline V gene lookup returns CDR1 KGHDR and CDR2 SFDVKD.

V usage is TRBV20-1 and J usage is TRBJ2-7; D remains ambiguous. The CDR3 covers 13 residues. CDR1 and CDR2 from the germline V gene are DFQATT and SNEGSKA (reference sequence). Trimming left V 4 bases short and J 0 bases short, with 10 bases between. Here the CDR3 DNA reads TGCAGTGCTATAATCCTTGGCTCCTACGAGCAGTACTTC. It encodes CSAIILGSYEQYF.

This clonotype was seen only a few times. The V and J genes are TRBV19 and TRBJ2-5; unclear D gene. This CDR3 region has 13 residues. The germline V and J ends were trimmed by 4 bases and 5 bases, with 11 bases remaining between them. In germline, CDR1 is LNHDA, CDR2 SQIVND (reference sequence). CDR3: CASSSTEQETQYF. The CDR3 nucleotides are TGTGCCAGTAGTAGTACAGAACAGGAGACCCAGTACTTC.

At least ten counts were recorded for this clonotype. The rearrangement joins TRBV20-1 to TRBJ2-5, with 7 bases aligning to TRBD2. This CDR3 region has 19 residues. The V gene end was trimmed by 5 bases and the J gene end by 1 base; junction bases not matched to a gene: 22. CDR1 DFQATT and CDR2 SNEGSKA come from the germline V gene (reference sequence). The CDR3 DNA follows: TGCAGTGCTCCGACGTCGGGGGGAGCGGCCCGCTTCCCCCAAGAGACCCAGTACTTC. Its translation is CSAPTSGGAARFPQETQYF.

The CDR3, as DNA: TGCAGTGCTTGGGACGGAACCTCCTACAATGAGCAGTTCTTC. Translation: CSAWDGTSYNEQFF. The rearrangement uses TRBV20-1 and TRBJ2-1; D tentatively reads TRBD1 or TRBD2 (5 bases each). This CDR3 comprises 14 residues. V was trimmed by 5 bases and J by 0 bases, leaving 11 bases between them. Germline lookup yields CDR1 DFQATT and CDR2 SNEGSKA (reference sequence).

The chain recombines TRBV20-1 with TRBJ1-4; weak D call: TRBD1 (6 bases). The CDR3 has 13 residues. The germline V gene encodes CDR1 DFQATT and CDR2 SNEGSKA (reference sequence). V was pared by 0 bases and J by 8 bases, with 10 bases between. The DNA for the CDR3 is TGCAGTGCTAGAGATGGGGGGCACGAAAAACTGTTTTTT. The encoded protein is CSARDGGHEKLFF.